This T cell receptor beta chain appears in the sequencing data of a study of blood T cell repertoires in COVID-19. Turning to the study itself: T cells, B-cell-depleted T cells, or PBMCs supplied cDNA or gDNA.

Recovery meant two consecutive negative NP/OP PCR tests, professional clearance, or resolved symptoms. Study processing details: Amplification with reference gene primers provided the estimates of nucleated cell counts. The table came from immunoSEQ multiplex PCR; TCRdb's copy has only in-frame clones and leaves some out. V, J and clone size are taken as reported in that table, and D and trimming were inferred from the DNA itself. The sample carries about 180,000 clones, 65% to 90% recorded once. The source of this sequence is a man between 50 and 59 years old who had recovered from COVID-19. Specimen: PBMCs or T cells enriched from blood (not recorded which).

The CDR3 DNA is TGTGCCAGCAGCAACGGAGTTGGTGAAGCTTTCTTT. It codes for CASSNGVGEAFF. The chain is built from TRBV5-4 and TRBJ1-1; no clear D gene. CDR1 is SGHNT, CDR2 YYREEE, per germline (reference sequence). V was shortened by 4 bases and J by 7 bases, with 11 bases between the two germline ends. This CDR3 is 12 amino acids long.